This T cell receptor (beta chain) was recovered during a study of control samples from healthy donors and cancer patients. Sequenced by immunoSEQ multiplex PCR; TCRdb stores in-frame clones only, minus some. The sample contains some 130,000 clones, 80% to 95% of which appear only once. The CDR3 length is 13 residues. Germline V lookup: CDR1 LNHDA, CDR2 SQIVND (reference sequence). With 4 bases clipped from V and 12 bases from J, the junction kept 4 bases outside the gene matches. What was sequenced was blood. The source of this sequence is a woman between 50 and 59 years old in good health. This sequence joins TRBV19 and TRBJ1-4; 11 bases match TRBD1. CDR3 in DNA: TGTGCCAGTAGTAGCCCGGGACAGGGGGAACTGTTTTTT. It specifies CASSSPGQGELFF.